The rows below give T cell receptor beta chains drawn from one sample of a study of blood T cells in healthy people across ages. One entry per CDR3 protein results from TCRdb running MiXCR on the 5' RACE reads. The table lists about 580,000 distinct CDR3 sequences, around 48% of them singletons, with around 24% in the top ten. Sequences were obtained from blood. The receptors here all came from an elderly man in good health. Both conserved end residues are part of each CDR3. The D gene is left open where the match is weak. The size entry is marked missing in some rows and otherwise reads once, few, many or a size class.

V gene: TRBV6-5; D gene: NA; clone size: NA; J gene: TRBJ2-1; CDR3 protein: CASTTKGGEQFF; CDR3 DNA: TGTGCCAGCACTACAAAGGGCGGGGAGCAGTTCTTC
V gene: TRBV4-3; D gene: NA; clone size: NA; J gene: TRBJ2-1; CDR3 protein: CASSQGLGAEQFF; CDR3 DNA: TGCGCCAGCAGCCAAGGACTAGGGGCCGAGCAGTTCTTC
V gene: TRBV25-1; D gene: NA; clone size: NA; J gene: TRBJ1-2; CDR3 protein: CASSEFLGTNYGYTF; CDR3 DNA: TGTGCCAGCAGTGAATTCCTGGGAACTAACTATGGCTACACCTTC
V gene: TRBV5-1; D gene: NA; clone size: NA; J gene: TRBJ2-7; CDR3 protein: CASSLALGSYEQYF; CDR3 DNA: TGCGCCAGCAGCTTGGCTCTCGGCTCCTACGAGCAGTACTTC
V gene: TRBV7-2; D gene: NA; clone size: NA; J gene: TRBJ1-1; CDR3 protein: CASRLGQREAFF; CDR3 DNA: TGTGCCAGCAGGTTAGGACAAAGAGAAGCTTTCTTT
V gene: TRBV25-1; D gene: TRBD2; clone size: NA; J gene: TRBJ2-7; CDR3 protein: CASSEYGGVYEQYF; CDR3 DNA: TGTGCCAGCAGTGAATACGGGGGGGTATACGAGCAGTACTTC
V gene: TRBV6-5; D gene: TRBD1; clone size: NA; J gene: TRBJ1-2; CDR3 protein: CASRQPGTVYGYTF; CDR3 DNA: TGTGCCAGCAGGCAACCCGGGACAGTCTATGGCTACACCTTC
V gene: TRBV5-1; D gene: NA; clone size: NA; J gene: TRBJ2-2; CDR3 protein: CASGLSGDSNTGELFF; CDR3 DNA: TGCGCCAGCGGCTTGTCAGGGGACTCGAACACCGGGGAGCTGTTTTTT
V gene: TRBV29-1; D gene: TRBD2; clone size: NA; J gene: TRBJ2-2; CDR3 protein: CSVAGGRGGELFF; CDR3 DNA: TGCAGCGTCGCGGGCGGGAGAGGGGGGGAGCTGTTTTTT
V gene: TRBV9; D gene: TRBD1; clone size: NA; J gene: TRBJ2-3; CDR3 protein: CASSVEPDRGRDTQYF; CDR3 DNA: TGTGCCAGCAGCGTAGAGCCGGACAGGGGGAGAGATACGCAGTATTTT
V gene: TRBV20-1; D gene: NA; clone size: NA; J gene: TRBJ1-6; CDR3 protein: CSASGGSPLHF; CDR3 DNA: TGCAGTGCCTCTGGGGGTTCACCCCTCCACTTT
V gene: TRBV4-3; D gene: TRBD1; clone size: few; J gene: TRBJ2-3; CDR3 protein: CASSQNRGDTQYF; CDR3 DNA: TGCGCCAGCAGCCAGAACAGGGGGGATACGCAGTATTTT
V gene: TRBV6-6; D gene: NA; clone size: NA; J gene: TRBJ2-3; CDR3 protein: CASSDSWSDTQYF; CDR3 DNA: TGTGCCAGCAGTGACTCGTGGAGTGATACGCAGTATTTT
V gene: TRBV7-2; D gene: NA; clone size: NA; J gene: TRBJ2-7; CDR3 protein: CASSLEIWAEQYF; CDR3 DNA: TGTGCCAGCAGCTTAGAGATCTGGGCCGAGCAGTACTTC
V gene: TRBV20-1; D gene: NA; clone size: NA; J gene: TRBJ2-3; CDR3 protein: CSAENGLLGTDTQYF; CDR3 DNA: TGCAGTGCTGAAAACGGCCTTTTAGGGACGGATACGCAGTATTTT
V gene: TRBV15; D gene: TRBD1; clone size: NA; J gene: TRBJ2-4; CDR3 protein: CATRATGGSCIQYF; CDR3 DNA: TGTGCCACCAGGGCGACAGGGGGATCGTGCATTCAGTACTTC
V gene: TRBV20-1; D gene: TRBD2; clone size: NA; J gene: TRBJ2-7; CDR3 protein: CSVETGGRRYEQYF; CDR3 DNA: TGCAGTGTGGAGACGGGCGGGAGGCGATACGAGCAGTACTTC
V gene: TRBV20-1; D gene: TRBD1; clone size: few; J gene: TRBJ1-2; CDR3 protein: CSARGQGADYGYTF; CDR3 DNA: TGCAGTGCTAGAGGGCAGGGGGCTGACTATGGCTACACCTTC
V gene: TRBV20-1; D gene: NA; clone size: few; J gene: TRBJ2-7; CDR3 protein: CSARALHLGLEQYF; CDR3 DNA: TGCAGTGCTAGAGCCCTACATCTAGGTTTGGAGCAGTACTTC
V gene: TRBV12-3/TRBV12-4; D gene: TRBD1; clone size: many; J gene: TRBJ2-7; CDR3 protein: CASSPGTGGYEQYF; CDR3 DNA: TGTGCCAGCAGTCCCGGGACAGGGGGGTACGAGCAGTACTTC
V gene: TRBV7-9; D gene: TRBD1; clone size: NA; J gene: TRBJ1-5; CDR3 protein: CASSPTGRGNQPQHF; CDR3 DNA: TGTGCCAGCAGCCCGACAGGGAGAGGCAATCAGCCCCAGCATTTT
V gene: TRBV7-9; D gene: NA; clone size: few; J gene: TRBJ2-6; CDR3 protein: CASSPDGSGANVLTF; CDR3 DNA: TGTGCCAGCAGCCCGGACGGATCTGGGGCCAACGTCCTGACTTTC
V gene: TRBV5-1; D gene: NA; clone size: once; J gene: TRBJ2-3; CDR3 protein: CASNHEGSGPSTDTQYF; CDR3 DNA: TGCGCCAGCAACCATGAGGGGAGCGGCCCAAGCACAGATACGCAGTATTTT
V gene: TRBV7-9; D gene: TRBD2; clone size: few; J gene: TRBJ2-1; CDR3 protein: CASSLEAGGVYNEQFF; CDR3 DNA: TGTGCCAGCAGCTTAGAAGCGGGGGGGGTCTACAATGAGCAGTTCTTC
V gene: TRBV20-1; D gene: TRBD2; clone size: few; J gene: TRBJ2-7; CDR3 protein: CSARAGTSGNQASEQYF; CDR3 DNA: TGCAGTGCTAGAGCTGGGACTAGCGGGAACCAGGCGTCCGAGCAGTACTTC
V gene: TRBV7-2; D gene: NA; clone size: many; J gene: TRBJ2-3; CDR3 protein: CASSKAAATSGDTQYF; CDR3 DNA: TGTGCCAGCAGCAAGGCTGCAGCCACCTCGGGAGATACGCAGTATTTT
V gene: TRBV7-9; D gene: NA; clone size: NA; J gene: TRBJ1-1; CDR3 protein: CASSLAIVGGRTEAFF; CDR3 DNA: TGTGCCAGCAGCTTAGCAATAGTAGGGGGTCGGACTGAAGCTTTCTTT
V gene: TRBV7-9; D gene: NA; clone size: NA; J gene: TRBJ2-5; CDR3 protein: CASSRGQFGEQYF; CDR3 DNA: TGTGCCAGCAGTCGAGGACAGTTCGGGGAGCAGTACTTC
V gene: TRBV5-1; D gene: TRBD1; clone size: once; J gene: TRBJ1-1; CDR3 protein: CASFKQGMNTEAFF; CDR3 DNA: TGCGCCAGCTTCAAACAGGGGATGAACACTGAAGCTTTCTTT
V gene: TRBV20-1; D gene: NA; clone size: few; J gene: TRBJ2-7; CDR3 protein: CSAREDYEQYF; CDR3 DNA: TGCAGTGCTAGAGAGGACTACGAGCAGTACTTC
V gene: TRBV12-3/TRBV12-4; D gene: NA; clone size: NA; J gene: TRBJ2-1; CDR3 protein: CASSLTGPHEQFF; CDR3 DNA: TGTGCCAGCAGTTTAACAGGGCCGCATGAGCAGTTCTTC
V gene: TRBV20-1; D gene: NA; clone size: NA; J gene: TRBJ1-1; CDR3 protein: CSARAPEDSTEAFF; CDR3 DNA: TGCAGTGCTAGGGCCCCGGAAGATTCAACTGAAGCTTTCTTT
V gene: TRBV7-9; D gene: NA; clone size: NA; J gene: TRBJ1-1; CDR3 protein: CASSLGAENTEAFF; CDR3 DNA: TGTGCCAGCAGCTTAGGCGCCGAGAACACTGAAGCTTTCTTT
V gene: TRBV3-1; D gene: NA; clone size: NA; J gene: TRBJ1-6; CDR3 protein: CASSQDIGEGSPLHF; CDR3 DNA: TGTGCCAGCAGCCAAGATATCGGTGAGGGTTCACCCCTCCACTTT
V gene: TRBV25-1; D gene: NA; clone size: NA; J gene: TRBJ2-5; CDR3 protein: CASSESRGLDLETQYF; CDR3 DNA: TGTGCCAGCAGTGAATCCCGGGGGCTTGATCTAGAGACCCAGTACTTC
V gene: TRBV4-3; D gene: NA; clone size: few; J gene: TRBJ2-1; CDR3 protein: CASSRQTGQGREQFF; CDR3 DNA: TGCGCCAGCAGCCGACAGACAGGTCAGGGACGAGAGCAGTTCTTC
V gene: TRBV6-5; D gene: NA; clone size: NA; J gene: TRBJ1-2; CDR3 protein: CVSSYYTGEGGGVYGYTF; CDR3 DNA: TGTGTCAGCAGCTACTACACCGGGGAGGGCGGGGGAGTCTATGGCTACACCTTC
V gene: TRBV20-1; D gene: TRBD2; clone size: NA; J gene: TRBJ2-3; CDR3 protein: CSAIGGRGADTQYF; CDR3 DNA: TGCAGTGCTATTGGCGGGAGAGGAGCAGATACGCAGTATTTT
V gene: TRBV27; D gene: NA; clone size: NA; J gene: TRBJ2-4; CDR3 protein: CASSPVDGSPKNIQYF; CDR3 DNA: TGTGCCAGCAGTCCTGTGGACGGCTCCCCCAAAAACATTCAGTACTTC
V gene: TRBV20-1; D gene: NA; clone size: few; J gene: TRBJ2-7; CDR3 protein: CSARDQSYEQYF; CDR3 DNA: TGCAGTGCTAGAGATCAAAGCTACGAGCAGTACTTC
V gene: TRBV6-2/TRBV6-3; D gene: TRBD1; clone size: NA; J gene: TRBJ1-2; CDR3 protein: CASSFLGTVNYGYTF; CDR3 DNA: TGTGCCAGCAGTTTCCTCGGGACAGTGAACTATGGCTACACCTTC
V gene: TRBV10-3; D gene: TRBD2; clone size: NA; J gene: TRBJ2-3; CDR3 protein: CATSSPAGRGTDTQYF; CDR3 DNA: TGTGCCACCTCATCTCCAGCGGGGAGGGGCACAGATACGCAGTATTTT
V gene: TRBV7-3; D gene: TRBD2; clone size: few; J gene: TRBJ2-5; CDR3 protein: CASSLAGQPAETQYF; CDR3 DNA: TGTGCCAGCAGCCTAGCGGGACAGCCAGCGGAGACCCAGTACTTC
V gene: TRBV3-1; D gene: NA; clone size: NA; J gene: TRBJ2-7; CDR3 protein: CARSQARGEQYF; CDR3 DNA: TGTGCCAGAAGCCAAGCCAGAGGCGAGCAGTACTTC
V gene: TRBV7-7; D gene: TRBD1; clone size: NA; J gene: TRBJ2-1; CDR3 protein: CASSRDRYNEQFF; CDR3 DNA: TGTGCTAGCAGCCGGGACAGATACAATGAGCAGTTCTTC
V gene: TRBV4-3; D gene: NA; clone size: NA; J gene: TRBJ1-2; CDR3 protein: CASSQGSRSYGYTF; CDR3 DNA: TGCGCCAGCAGCCAAGGATCTCGGAGCTATGGCTACACCTTC
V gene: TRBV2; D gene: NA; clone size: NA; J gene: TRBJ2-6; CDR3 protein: CASRVEGSGANVLTF; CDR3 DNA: TGTGCCAGCAGGGTCGAGGGCTCTGGGGCCAACGTCCTGACTTTC
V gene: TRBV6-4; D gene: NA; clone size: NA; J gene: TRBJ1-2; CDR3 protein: CASSRDRRPNYGYTF; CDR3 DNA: TGTGCCAGCAGTCGCGACAGGCGACCTAACTATGGCTACACCTTC
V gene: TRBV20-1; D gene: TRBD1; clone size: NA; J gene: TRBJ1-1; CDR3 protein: CRHRGRSGAFF; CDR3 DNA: TGCAGGCACAGGGGCCGCTCGGGCGCTTTCTTT
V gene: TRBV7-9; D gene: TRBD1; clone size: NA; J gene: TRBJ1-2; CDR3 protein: CSSTDRGHGYTF; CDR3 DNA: TGTTCCAGCACGGACAGGGGTCATGGCTACACCTTC